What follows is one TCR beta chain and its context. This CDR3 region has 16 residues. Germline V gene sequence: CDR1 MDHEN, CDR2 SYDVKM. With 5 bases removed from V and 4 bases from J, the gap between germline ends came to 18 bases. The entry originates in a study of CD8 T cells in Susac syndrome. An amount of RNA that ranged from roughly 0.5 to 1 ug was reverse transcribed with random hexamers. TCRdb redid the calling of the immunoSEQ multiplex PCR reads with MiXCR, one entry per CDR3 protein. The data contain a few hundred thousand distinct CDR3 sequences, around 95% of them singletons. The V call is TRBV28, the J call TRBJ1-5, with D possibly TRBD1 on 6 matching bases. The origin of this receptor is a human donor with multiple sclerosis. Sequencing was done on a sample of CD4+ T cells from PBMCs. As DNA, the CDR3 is TGTGCCAGCAGTCCTCGAGGGGGGAGCTATAATCAGCCCCAGCATTTT. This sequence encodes CASSPRGGSYNQPQHF.